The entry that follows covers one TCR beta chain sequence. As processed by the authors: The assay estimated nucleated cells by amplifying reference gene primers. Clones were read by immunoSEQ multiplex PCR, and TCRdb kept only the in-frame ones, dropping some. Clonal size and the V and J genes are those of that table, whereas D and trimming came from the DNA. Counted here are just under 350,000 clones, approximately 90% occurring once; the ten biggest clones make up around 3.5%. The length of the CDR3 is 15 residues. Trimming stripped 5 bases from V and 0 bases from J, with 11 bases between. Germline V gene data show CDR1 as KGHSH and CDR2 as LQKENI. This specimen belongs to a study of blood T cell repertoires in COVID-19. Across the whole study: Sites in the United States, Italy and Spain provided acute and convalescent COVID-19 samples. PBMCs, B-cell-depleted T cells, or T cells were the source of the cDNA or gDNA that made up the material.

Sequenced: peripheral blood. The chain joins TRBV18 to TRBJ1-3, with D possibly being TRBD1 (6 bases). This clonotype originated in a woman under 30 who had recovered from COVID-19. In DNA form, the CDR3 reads TGTGCCAGCTCATTGGGGGCGAGCTCTGGAAACACCATATATTTT. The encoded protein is CASSLGASSGNTIYF. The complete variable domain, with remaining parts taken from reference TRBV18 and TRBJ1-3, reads NAGVMQNPRHLVRRRGQEARLRCSPMKGHSHVYWYRQLPEEGLKFMVYLQKENIIDESGMPKERFSAEFPKEGPSILRIQQVVRGDSAAYFCASSLGASSGNTIYFGEGSWLTVV.